A single T cell receptor (beta chain) is shown here with its context. This receptor's antigen is unknown. Base qualities are missing; no much larger clone stands one base away. This entry is derived from a study of monozygotic twins with cystic fibrosis (dated by TCRdb to the early 2020s). Looking at the study overall: Barcoded libraries were prepared with roughly 16 PCR cycles from approximately 2.8 micrograms of fragmented DNA. On the day of blood sampling, twins were ranked among approximately 990 cohort participants for weight-for-height and for FEVPerc (FEV1 disease centile). The cohort included ten female and six male twin pairs, mostly children and adolescents, aged roughly 2.0 to 40 years with a median of 9.1 years. Data for three of the twin pairs had already been reported earlier in a different context. The study compared TCR beta repertoires within and between 16 monozygotic twin pairs with cystic fibrosis to assess genetic influence on V and J gene usage.

The twin pairs came from the European Cystic Fibrosis Twin and Sibling Study Cohort, a cohort that recruited patients from 150 to 200 CF clinics across 14 European countries. Zygosity and CFTR genotype were verified in-house, and zygosity was tested by multiplex PCR of nine short tandem repeat loci. Peripheral blood was sampled from each twin, and clinical parameters were recorded on the day of blood sampling. Phenol/chloroform extraction was used to isolate genomic DNA from peripheral blood cells, and the DNA was then kept in TE buffer at 4 degrees C. TCR beta CDR3 regions were amplified by multiplex PCR using the immunoSEQ immune profiling system, following the manufacturer's instructions. An Illumina NextSeq system was used to carry out the sequencing. As for the authors' bioinformatics: The immunoSEQ Analyzer platform handled processing of the sequence data, and clonality was calculated by taking the square root of Simpson's index of productive rearrangements. V and J usage similarity was measured by Jensen-Shannon distance, and CDR3 generation probabilities were computed with OLGA. The researchers looked up shared CDR3 sequences in the immuneACCESS database (August 2020) and in VDJdb (December 2020). TCRdb stores this immuneACCESS table with in-frame sequences only. Part of the clones is absent; in the studies checked, under half of the shortfall reflects unresolved V genes, and no reason is known for the rest. V and J calls and clone size are copied from that table; D and trimming were computed from the DNA. This sample holds 14,000 to 15,000 clones; about 88% were observed only once. The ten largest clones represent 1% to 1.2% of the sample.

The paper as a whole reports these results and caveats: Nucleotide-identical clonotype sharing was significantly higher within monozygotic CF twin pairs than between unrelated CF individuals (P = 0.000026, Mann-Whitney). In 13 of 16 pairs, V gene usage most closely resembled the co-twin's, and the same held for J usage in 8 of 16 pairs, a pattern suggesting genetic constraints. The cohort was small, and no association was found between shared CDR3 numbers and age, concordance or disease severity. Simpson clonality tended to be low (median approximately 0.01), which suggests a naive-dominated repertoire, although clonality was higher in the most severely affected patients.

Reading the germline V gene gives CDR1 SGHRS and CDR2 YFSETQ. After removal of 2 bases from V and 6 bases from J, the junction retains 5 bases not matched to a gene. Reading from cysteine to phenylalanine, the CDR3 counts 14 amino acids. The kept DNA is CDR3 alone, 42 bases in frame from the first base. Source material: blood. The TCR originated in a boy younger than 18 with cystic fibrosis. The chain is encoded by TRBV5-1 joined to TRBJ1-2; TRBD1 fits 9 bases in the junction. The CDR3 reads CASSFGQGRDGYTF. The nucleotides are TGCGCCAGCAGCTTCGGACAGGGGCGTGATGGCTACACCTTC.